Listed here is a single T cell receptor (beta chain). As yet, its antigen is unknown. The data were obtained in a study of T cell responses to AZD1222 COVID-19 vaccine. Study results and limitations: Repertoire sampling happened only post peak T cell response. The study found vaccine-associated CD4 TCRs spanning spike, dominant at 160-218 and 743-854. At baseline, seropositivity was found in only six or seven AZD1222 recipients.

Clones were read by immunoSEQ multiplex PCR, and TCRdb kept only the in-frame ones, dropping some. This sample yields some 190,000 clones, of which approximately 91% are seen a single time; around 1.9% belongs to the top ten. Trimming removed 6 bases at V and 3 bases at J, with 16 bases between. The CDR3 spans 15 residues. The germline CDR1 and CDR2 sequences are MNHEY and SVGAGI. Sequencing used peripheral blood, obtained 28 days after the second AZD1222 dose. The chain recombines TRBV6-5 with TRBJ2-3; no clear D gene. This clonotype was obtained from an adult who received the AZD1222 COVID-19 vaccine. CDR3 sequence reads: CASRPQRTSTDTQYF. The CDR3 nucleotides are TGTGCCAGCAGGCCTCAGCGTACTTCTACAGATACGCAGTATTTT.